This passage covers 8 T cell receptor beta chains from one sample sequenced in a study of T cells after yellow fever vaccination. TCRdb reanalysed the 5' RACE reads using MiXCR and keeps one entry per CDR3 protein. The profile shows a few hundred thousand distinct CDR3 sequences, around 3.9% of them singletons. The sample consisted of PBMCs, taken 5 days after the yellow fever booster vaccination. The receptors come from a man aged 18 to 35 who received the YFV17D yellow fever vaccine.

This clonotype has a count of ten or more. V gene TRBV7-8 combines with J gene TRBJ2-5; no firm D call. CDR1 SGHVS and CDR2 FQNEAQ come from the germline V gene. The CDR3 covers 14 residues. Trimming removed 5 bases at V and 4 bases at J, with 14 bases between. The CDR3 bases are TGTGCCAGCAGCCCTCTCCGTTCGGGAGAGACCCAGTACTTC. It is translated as CASSPLRSGETQYF.

CDR3 DNA sequence: TGCAGCGCCATGGAGGTGACAACCTATGGCTACACCTTC. Its translation is CSAMEVTTYGYTF. V usage is TRBV29-1 and J usage is TRBJ1-2; unclear D gene. Germline V gives CDR1 SQVTM, CDR2 ANQGSEA. V was trimmed by 7 bases and J by 4 bases, leaving 16 bases between them. The CDR3 is made up of 13 amino acids.

This clonotype was detected many times. Written as DNA, the CDR3 is TGCAGTGCTGATGGACTCGACAATGAGCAGTTCTTC. Its protein product is CSADGLDNEQFF. This chain uses TRBV20-1 with TRBJ2-1, with a weak D call TRBD2 (5 bases). The CDR3 contains 12 residues. V lost 5 bases and J 5 bases, leaving 10 bases between the germline ends. The germline V gene encodes CDR1 DFQATT and CDR2 SNEGSKA (reference sequence).

This clonotype appeared a few times. The gene calls are TRBV15 and TRBJ1-2; D is perhaps TRBD1 (5 bases). Germline CDR1 LNHNV, CDR2 YYDKDF (reference sequence). Trimming took off 3 bases at V and 6 bases at J, with 14 bases between the two ends. CDR3 size: 14 residues. CDR3 protein: CATSSVMGGDGYTF. Here the CDR3 DNA reads TGTGCCACCAGCAGCGTCATGGGAGGGGATGGCTACACCTTC.

This clonotype was observed many times. The gene calls are TRBV5-6 and TRBJ2-7, with 7 bases lining up with TRBD2. The length of the CDR3 is 13 residues. V lost 4 bases to trimming and J lost 3 bases; unmatched junction nucleotides: 4. Germline V gives CDR1 SGHDT, CDR2 YYEEEE. DNA for the CDR3: TGTGCCAGCAGCAGCGGGGCCAACTACGAGCAGTACTTC. Translated, it gives CASSSGANYEQYF.

This clonotype was counted between two and nine times. The J gene is TRBJ2-7, the V gene TRBV5-1, with D perhaps matching TRBD1 or TRBD2 (6 bases each). Between the trimmed V and J ends, which lost 2 bases and 2 bases, there was a span of 14 bases. The V gene's germline CDR1 is SGHRS and CDR2 YFSETQ. The CDR3 loop spans 15 amino acids. In nucleotides, the CDR3 is TGCGCCAGCAGCTTATCGGGGGCCGCCGCCTACGAGCAGTACTTC. The encoded protein is CASSLSGAAAYEQYF.

This clonotype was detected ten times or more. The chain couples TRBV20-1 to TRBJ2-7; no clear D. The CDR3 runs to 11 residues. Trimming cost V 0 bases and J 6 bases, with 6 bases left between them. CDR1 is DFQATT, CDR2 SNEGSKA, per germline (reference sequence). CDR3 sequence reads: CSARDVVEQYV. The CDR3 region has the DNA TGCAGTGCTAGAGATGTGGTCGAGCAGTACGTC.

V gene TRBV7-2 combines with J gene TRBJ2-3; D tentatively reads TRBD1 or TRBD2 (5 bases each). Germline CDR1 reads SGHTA; CDR2 reads FQGNSA. The CDR3 totals 13 residues. Trimming took 4 bases from V and 2 from J, leaving 7 bases between them. Written as DNA, the CDR3 is TGTGCCAGCAGCTACGGGACCACAGATACGCAGTATTTT. It specifies CASSYGTTDTQYF.